This TCR beta chain was observed in a study of shared clonotypes between healthy human individuals. The CDR3 has 13 residues. The V gene's germline CDR1 is SGHTA and CDR2 FQGNSA. Trimming took off 5 bases at V and 6 bases at J, with 14 bases between the two ends. The data were produced by immunoSEQ multiplex PCR, yet TCRdb's version contains in-frame clones alone and is incomplete. This sample has 2 million to 2.5 million clones, with roughly 93% found just once. Sequencing input: naive CD4+ T cells from PBMCs. Subset specified: CD45RA+ positively selected. The rearrangement links TRBV7-2 to TRBJ2-7; D not certain. The receptor was isolated from a man aged 18-30 years in good health. Some clones in this sample may be carry-over from other donors' samples. CDR3 amino acids: CASSLRDSVEQYF. In nucleotides, the CDR3 is TGTGCCAGCAGCCTGAGAGACTCGGTCGAGCAGTACTTC.